A selection of T cell receptor beta chains follows, all from one sample in a study of Ad26.COV2.S vaccination and SARS-CoV-2 variants. The table came from immunoSEQ multiplex PCR; TCRdb's copy has only in-frame clones and leaves some out. In the table there are roughly 300,000 clones, roughly 90% of which are singletons. The material was peripheral blood, obtained in a trial of Ad26.COV2.S vaccine versus placebo. Receptors originate from a person aged 18-65 years who received the Ad26.COV2.S COVID-19 vaccine or a placebo. CDR3s include the opening cysteine and the closing phenylalanine or tryptophan. The D gene is left open where the match is weak. Clone size is not always given. Where it is, it says once, few, many or a class for expanded clones.

CDR3nt	CDR3aa	v_gene	j_gene	abundance	d_gene
TGCGCCAGCAGCCAAGATCGGGGACGGGGGGAGCAGTACTTC	CASSQDRGRGEQYF	TRBV4-1	TRBJ2-7	once	NA
TGTGCCAGCAGCTTCGGGACAGTGATGAACACTGAAGCTTTCTTT	CASSFGTVMNTEAFF	TRBV5-4	TRBJ1-1	NA	TRBD1
TGTGCCAGTAGTATCGCGGGAAGCTCCTACAATGAGCAGTTCTTC	CASSIAGSSYNEQFF	TRBV19	TRBJ2-1	NA	NA
TGTGCCAGCAGCAGGGGGAGGGCCTTAGATACGCAGTATTTT	CASSRGRALDTQYF	TRBV9	TRBJ2-3	NA	NA
TGTGCCAGTAGTAAACTTTCGGACAGGGAAGATGGCTACACCTTC	CASSKLSDREDGYTF	TRBV19	TRBJ1-2	NA	TRBD1
TGTGCCAGCAGCGTAGGTCGGGACTCCTACGAGCAGTACTTC	CASSVGRDSYEQYF	TRBV9	TRBJ2-7	NA	NA
TGTGCCACCAGCAGAGATCAGGCAGGCCAAGAGACCCAGTACTTC	CATSRDQAGQETQYF	TRBV15	TRBJ2-5	once	NA
TGTGCCACCAGCAGAGCGGGGTCGGGCCTTAATCAGCCCCAGCATTTT	CATSRAGSGLNQPQHF	TRBV15	TRBJ1-5	NA	NA
TGTGCCAGCAGCTTAAGACTAGCGGGAGTCGATGAGCAGTTCTTC	CASSLRLAGVDEQFF	TRBV7-9	TRBJ2-1	NA	TRBD2
TGTGCCACCAGCAGGACGACAGGGAACTTTGAAGCTTTCTTT	CATSRTTGNFEAFF	TRBV15	TRBJ1-1	few	TRBD1
TGTGCCAGCAGCTTGGACAGGGTCTCTGGAAACACCATATATTTT	CASSLDRVSGNTIYF	TRBV7-9	TRBJ1-3	NA	TRBD1
TGTGCCAGCAGCCTGGGACTAGCGGAAGAGACCCAGTACTTC	CASSLGLAEETQYF	TRBV7-9	TRBJ2-5	NA	TRBD2
TGCGCCAGCAGCCAAGATAGTAGGGGATCCGGGGAGCTGTTTTTT	CASSQDSRGSGELFF	TRBV4-3	TRBJ2-2	NA	NA
TGTGCCAGCAGCCGCCTCGTGGGGGCCGACAATGAGCAGTTCTTC	CASSRLVGADNEQFF	TRBV11-2	TRBJ2-1	NA	NA
TGTGCCAGCAGCCCGCCGACAGGGGGAGCTTTCTTT	CASSPPTGGAFF	TRBV7-8	TRBJ1-1	NA	TRBD1